Below, one T cell receptor (beta chain) is given with its context. The antigen is undetermined. This sample was included in a study of blood T cells in healthy people across ages. Whole-study results and caveats: Per million T cells, TCR beta diversity dropped roughly linearly as age increased.

Sample-barcoded 5' priming and a J-beta primer mix drove a second PCR of roughly 6 to 12 cycles. One entry per CDR3 protein results from TCRdb running MiXCR on the 5' RACE reads. The table has about 800,000 distinct CDR3 sequences, roughly 25% seen once. This same sample was also taken into another study, of T cells of mothers and their children.

Sequencing was carried out using blood. The origin of this receptor is a boy aged 10-17 years in good health.

The CDR3 is CASSGTSGRAITDTQYF. The CDR3, as DNA: TGTGCCAGCAGCGGGACTAGCGGGAGGGCCATAACAGATACGCAGTATTTT. The J gene is TRBJ2-3, the V gene TRBV7-2; 16 nucleotides align to TRBD2. The CDR3 covers 17 residues. V shed 5 bases, J shed 3 bases, and the junction held 5 bases outside the gene matches. Germline CDR1 SGHTA, CDR2 FQGNSA. The complete variable domain, with remaining parts taken from reference TRBV7-2 and TRBJ2-3, reads GAGVSQSPSNKVTEKGKDVELRCDPISGHTALYWYRQSLGQGLEFLIYFQGNSAPDKSGLPSDRFSAERTGGSVSTLTIQRTQQEDSAVYLCASSGTSGRAITDTQYFGPGTRLTVL.